These 27 T cell receptor beta chains were sequenced from one sample in a study of tumor-infiltrating lymphocytes in primary liver carcinoma. Production of TCR beta cDNA used around 0.45 ug total RNA together with a constant-region primer. TCR beta libraries came from three nested multiplex PCR rounds using slightly modified ARM-PCR. The two initial PCR rounds, around 11 cycles each, used TRBV1-TRBV30 forward and C-beta reverse primers. TCRdb called the multiplex PCR reads again in MiXCR, with one record for every CDR3 protein. The repertoire consists of roughly 80,000 distinct CDR3 sequences, with 69% occurring once and the leading ten covering approximately 27%. The study co-extracted DNA and RNA from 20-30 mg of unsorted bulk tissue. Sequenced: tumor-adjacent normal liver tissue. The receptors here all came from a man in his forties with primary liver carcinoma and hepatitis B virus infection.

Regarding this clonotype: At one of its ends the junction is not consistent with the germline gene, which may arise from a read error. V is TRBV5-4 and J is TRBJ2-3, with 9 positions matching TRBD2. The CDR3 covers 16 residues. Germline CDR1 is SGHNT and CDR2 is YYREEE (reference sequence). For the CDR3, the DNA is TGTGCCAGCAGCTTGCTCGCGGGAGGGACCACAGATACGCAATATTTT. Amino acid sequence: CASSLLAGGTTDTQYF.

Comment on this clonotype: Because it lacks the conserved phenylalanine or tryptophan at the end, this CDR3 is likely a read error. The CDR3 nucleotides are TGTGATAGCAGTTACTCCCGGGACAGGGTAGATACGCAGTATTCT. Its protein product is CDSSYSRDRVDTQYS. The genes are TRBV6-5 and TRBJ2-3, with TRBD1 identical over 9 bases. This CDR3 comprises 15 residues. CDR1 and CDR2 (germline): MNHEY, SVGAGI.

Remarks on this clonotype: Mismatch with germline at one junction end may stem from a read error. J is TRBJ1-2 and V is TRBV6-6, with D possibly TRBD1 on 5 matching bases. The CDR3 has 15 amino acids. CDR1 and CDR2 (germline): MNHNY, SVGAGI (reference sequence). In nucleotides, the CDR3 is TGTGCCAGCAGTCGTGGAATGGACACTCAGTATGACTACACCTTC. Protein product: CASSRGMDTQYDYTF.

Of note for this clonotype: Possible read error: a much larger clone is one base away. V usage is TRBV24-1 and J usage is TRBJ1-6; D is uncertain. The CDR3 consists of 13 residues. CDR1 and CDR2 (germline): KGHDR, SFDVKD. The CDR3 region is CAISRSGDSPLHF. For the CDR3, the DNA is TGTGCCATCAGTCGCTCAGGAGATTCACCCCTCCACTTT.

In this sample, this clonotype turned up many times. The rearrangement joins TRBV30 to TRBJ1-5; TRBD1 agrees at 7 bases. Germline assignment: CDR1 GTSNPN and CDR2 SVGIG (reference sequence). V lost 5 bases, J lost 4 bases, and 5 bases stayed unmatched. The CDR3 loop spans 13 amino acids. The CDR3 here is CAWEQGKNQPQHF. The CDR3 DNA sequence: TGTGCCTGGGAACAGGGGAAGAATCAGCCCCAGCATTTT.

This chain connects TRBV12-5 to TRBJ2-1; D gene uncertain. CDR1 is LGHNT, CDR2 FRNRAP, per germline. This CDR3 has 13 amino acids. The V and J ends lost 4 bases and 11 bases respectively, with 15 bases between them. CDR3 amino acids: CASGSDVGLKQFF. For the CDR3, the DNA is TGTGCTAGTGGTTCCGACGTAGGTCTAAAGCAGTTCTTC.

Of note for this clonotype: Here the CDR3 omits its conserved ending phenylalanine or tryptophan, so a read error is the likely source. The chain combines TRBV7-9 with TRBJ2-7, with 11 nucleotides matching TRBD2. The CDR3 is made up of 17 amino acids. CDR1 is SEHNR and CDR2 is FQNEAQ in the germline V gene (reference sequence). CDR3 DNA: TGTGCTAGCAGCTTAGGGTCCGGGACTAGCGGAGGCTACGAGCAGTACTCC. Its protein is CASSLGSGTSGGYEQYS.

About this clonotype: Given the absence of the conserved phenylalanine or tryptophan at the CDR3 end, a read error is likely. The gene calls are TRBV4-2 and TRBJ2-5, with 10 bases fitting TRBD2. The germline V gene encodes CDR1 LGHNA and CDR2 YNFKEQ. This CDR3 contains 16 residues. CDR3 nucleotide sequence: TGTACCAGCAGCCTCTCCCCCGGACTAGCGGAAGAGACCCAGTACCTC. Its protein product is CTSSLSPGLAEETQYL.

The chain uses TRBV11-2 and TRBJ2-2; a possible D gene is TRBD2 (5 bases). The CDR3 contains 17 residues. V lost 0 bases and J lost 4, with 15 bases in between. Per germline, CDR1 SGHAT and CDR2 FQNNGV. In nucleotides, the CDR3 is TGTGCCAGCAGCTTAGATAGCGTGAGGACGAGCACCGGGGAGCTGTTTTTT. Amino acid sequence: CASSLDSVRTSTGELFF.

This sequence joins TRBV4-3 and TRBJ2-6; 7 positions match TRBD1. With 1 base clipped from V and 5 bases from J, the junction kept 5 bases outside the gene matches. Germline CDR1 reads LGHNA; CDR2 reads YSLEER. CDR3 length equals 16 residues. The CDR3 DNA reads TGCGCCAGCAGCCAAGCGGGACAGTTCCGGGCCAACGTCCTGACTTTC. It codes for CASSQAGQFRANVLTF.

This clonotype came up once. It may be a read error: a sequence one base away is much more abundant. This chain uses TRBV28 with TRBJ2-7; D is uncertain. The germline gives CDR1 MDHEN, CDR2 SYDVKM. Between the trimmed V and J ends, which lost 7 bases and 4 bases, there was a span of 8 bases. CDR3 length equals 11 residues. Here the CDR3 DNA reads TGTGCCAGCACTTTTAGATACGAGCAGTACTTC. Its translation is CASTFRYEQYF.

A remark on this clonotype: Relative to the germline gene, one junction end is altered; a read error may explain this. The chain is built from TRBV6-5 and TRBJ2-7, with D possibly being TRBD1 (5 bases). Germline V gene lookup returns CDR1 MNHEY and CDR2 SVGAGI. This CDR3 contains 15 residues. The CDR3 DNA sequence: TGTGCTAGCAGTTGGGGTCAGGGAATTGGGAACAAGCAGTACTTC. Translation gives CASSWGQGIGNKQYF.

The chain joins TRBV4-2 to TRBJ2-7, with a weak D call TRBD2 (5 bases). The CDR3 extends over 15 amino acids. Germline V CDR1 and CDR2: LGHNA, YNFKEQ. The V end was cut by 0 bases, the J end by 4 bases, with 13 bases between. The CDR3 DNA reads TGTGCCAGCAGCCAAGATAAGGTGAGCGGTTACGAGCAGTACTTC. This translates into CASSQDKVSGYEQYF.

A remark on this clonotype: Mismatch with germline at one junction end may stem from a read error. This chain joins TRBV7-8 and TRBJ2-7, with 7 bases aligning to TRBD2. Germline CDR1 and CDR2: SGHVS and FQNEAQ. The CDR3 spans 15 residues. The chain's CDR3 is CVSSSSSGITYEQYF. CDR3 DNA: TGTGTCAGCAGCTCCTCCAGCGGGATAACCTACGAGCAGTACTTC.

As regards this clonotype: The CDR3 ends on some other residue instead of the conserved phenylalanine or tryptophan, so this is likely a read error. The gene calls are TRBV4-1 and TRBJ2-7, with D possibly being TRBD1 (5 bases). CDR1 and CDR2 from the germline V gene are MGHRA and YSYEKL. This CDR3 region has 16 residues. Written as DNA, the CDR3 is TGCGCCAGCAACCAAGATCGAACAGGTGCCACCTTCGAGCAGTACTTA. Protein sequence: CASNQDRTGATFEQYL.

The V call is TRBV6-1, the J call TRBJ2-7; 7 bases are a match to TRBD1. Trimming at V came to 11 bases and at J to 8 bases, leaving 30 bases not matched to a gene. This CDR3 spans 18 amino acids. CDR1 and CDR2 (germline): MNHNS, SASEGT. The CDR3: CAGGPGQIEWGTDYKQYF. DNA of the CDR3: TGTGCCGGCGGACCGGGACAGATTGAGTGGGGGACGGATTACAAGCAGTACTTC.

Ten or more counts support this clonotype. This chain links TRBV28 with TRBJ1-2; the D gene is possibly TRBD1 (5 bases). V was pared by 6 bases and J by 5 bases, with 13 bases between. This CDR3 comprises 13 residues. The germline CDR1 and CDR2 sequences are MDHEN and SYDVKM. CDR3 protein: CASSLEGPYGYTF. The CDR3 DNA is TGTGCCAGCAGCTTGGAGGGGCCTTATGGCTACACCTTC.

To note about this clonotype: The junction does not match germline at one end; this may be a read error. The chain combines TRBV29-1 with TRBJ2-1; 8 bases match TRBD1. This CDR3 is built from 15 residues. Per germline, CDR1 SQVTM and CDR2 ANQGSEA. CDR3 loop: CSVEADRGLVNEQFF. Written as DNA, the CDR3 is TGCAGCGTTGAAGCTGACAGGGGCTTGGTCAATGAGCAGTTCTTT.

In its sample, this clonotype was seen many times. The chain is built from TRBV29-1 and TRBJ2-7, with D maybe TRBD1 (5 bases). The CDR3 runs to 12 residues. Trimming removed 4 bases from V and 5 bases from J, with 12 bases in between. Germline V gene sequence: CDR1 SQVTM, CDR2 ANQGSEA. The CDR3 protein is CSVVDTAHEQYF. CDR3 DNA: TGCAGCGTTGTGGACACGGCTCACGAGCAGTACTTC.

V and J are TRBV10-3 and TRBJ2-7; D is ambiguous. The germline V and J ends were trimmed by 0 bases and 0 bases, with 15 bases remaining between them. The CDR3 sequence is 17 residues long. Germline lookup yields CDR1 ENHRY and CDR2 SYGVKD. The CDR3 nucleotides read TGTGCCATCAGTGAGTCGAAGTTAGGCGGAAACTCCTACGAGCAGTACTTC. Protein: CAISESKLGGNSYEQYF.

A word on this clonotype: One junction end disagrees with the germline gene, perhaps due to a read error. The chain carries TRBV10-1 and TRBJ2-1; D is possibly TRBD2 (6 bases). CDR1 WNHNN and CDR2 SYGVQD come from the germline V gene (reference sequence). The CDR3 covers 15 residues. The CDR3 reads CASSPGTADYNERFF. In DNA, the CDR3 is TGCGCCAGCAGCCCCGGGACTGCGGATTACAATGAGCGGTTCTTC.

Concerning this clonotype: A much larger clone lies a single base off, so this may be a read error. V gene TRBV10-2 combines with J gene TRBJ1-4, with D possibly matching TRBD1 (6 bases). The CDR3 contains 14 residues. The germline gives CDR1 WSHSY, CDR2 SAAADI. CDR3 sequence (DNA): TGCGCCAGCAGTGACAGGGGCGCTAATGCAAAACTGTTTTTT. This translates into CASSDRGANAKLFF.

Turning to this clonotype: At one end, the junction sequence differs from germline, possibly due to a read error. The J gene is TRBJ2-1, the V gene TRBV6-2 or TRBV6-3; 7 bases map to TRBD2. Germline-derived CDR1 and CDR2 are MNHEY and SVGEGT. The CDR3 has 17 residues. The CDR3 reads CASSHGEGAGLGNEQLF. CDR3 sequence (DNA): TGTGCCAGCAGTCACGGAGAAGGAGCGGGACTGGGAAATGAGCAGTTGTTC.

This clonotype was counted ten times or more. This chain links TRBV29-1 with TRBJ2-5; 7 positions agree with TRBD2. The junction had 3 bases not matched to a gene; V was cut back by 4 bases and J by 4 bases. Germline V gene lookup returns CDR1 SQVTM and CDR2 ANQGSEA. CDR3 length equals 12 residues. The CDR3 loop is CSVGSGTETQYF. DNA of the CDR3: TGCAGCGTTGGGAGCGGGACAGAGACCCAGTACTTC.

This rearrangement joins TRBV21-1 to TRBJ2-1. TRBV21-1 is given as a pseudogene. The CDR3 contains 15 residues. In nucleotides, the CDR3 is TGTGACAGCAGCAAACCGGTCAGCTCCTACAATGAGGAGTTCTTC. This encodes CDSSKPVSSYNEEFF.

This clonotype came up a few times. The chain couples TRBV6-6 to TRBJ1-4, with no clear D. There are 11 residues in the CDR3. Germline CDR1 MNHNY, CDR2 SVGAGI (reference sequence). With 9 bases removed from V and 8 bases from J, the gap between germline ends came to 10 bases. The chain's CDR3 is CASSTKEKLFF. DNA of the CDR3: TGTGCCAGTTCGACGAAAGAAAAACTGTTTTTT.

A remark on this clonotype: Mismatch with germline at one junction end may stem from a read error. This CDR3 reads CASMPEQAASFYEQYF. As DNA, the CDR3 is TGTGCTAGCATGCCCGAACAGGCAGCATCCTTTTACGAGCAGTACTTC. This chain joins TRBV6-5 and TRBJ2-7; D possibly corresponds to TRBD1 (5 bases). The CDR3 has 16 residues. CDR1 and CDR2 (germline): MNHEY, SVGAGI.